The rows below give T cell receptor beta chains drawn from one sample of a study of blood T cell repertoires in COVID-19. The protocol was immunoSEQ multiplex PCR, while the TCRdb copy is restricted to in-frame clones and leaves out a portion. The sample holds about 280,000 clones, around 90% seen once. The sequencing input was peripheral blood. These receptors all stem from a man aged 18 to 30 with active or convalescent COVID-19. CDR3s include the opening cysteine and the closing phenylalanine or tryptophan. A D gene is named only where the DNA matches it firmly. Part of the rows lack a size; the others show once, few, many or a class for expanded clones.

length: 12
D: -
size: -
V: TRBV7-2
J: TRBJ2-5
CDR3: CASSQPGETQYF
DNA: TGTGCCAGCAGCCAACCGGGGGAGACCCAGTACTTC

length: 15
D: -
size: few
V: TRBV2
J: TRBJ1-4
CDR3: CASRRNRATNEKLFF
DNA: TGTGCCAGCAGAAGAAACAGGGCAACTAATGAAAAACTGTTTTTT

length: 17
D: -
size: -
V: TRBV13
J: TRBJ1-3
CDR3: CASSLRLTGGPGNTIYF
DNA: TGTGCCAGCAGCTTACGCCTTACGGGGGGCCCAGGAAACACCATATATTTT

length: 17
D: -
size: -
V: TRBV21-1
J: TRBJ2-7
CDR3: CASSKKLAGQSSYEQYF
DNA: TGTGCCAGCAGCAAGAAGTTGGCGGGGCAGAGCTCCTACGAGCAGTACTTC

length: 17
D: -
size: -
V: TRBV2
J: TRBJ2-1
CDR3: CASSEAGHGTMSHEQFF
DNA: TGTGCCAGCAGTGAAGCGGGACATGGGACGATGTCGCATGAGCAGTTCTTC

length: 14
D: -
size: -
V: TRBV7-9
J: TRBJ2-7
CDR3: CASSAADTTYEQYF
DNA: TGTGCCAGCAGCGCAGCTGACACGACCTACGAGCAGTACTTC

length: 20
D: TRBD1
size: -
V: TRBV5-1
J: TRBJ1-4
CDR3: CASSLRFRDRGFRGSEKLFF
DNA: TGCGCCAGCAGCCTCCGATTCCGGGACAGGGGATTCAGGGGGAGTGAAAAACTGTTTTTT

length: 15
D: -
size: -
V: TRBV4-1
J: TRBJ2-5
CDR3: CASSQGTAGQETQYF
DNA: TGCGCCAGCAGCCAAGGGACCGCGGGCCAAGAGACCCAGTACTTC

length: 15
D: TRBD1
size: few
V: TRBV4-3
J: TRBJ1-5
CDR3: CASSQGQGDPQPQHF
DNA: TGCGCCAGCAGCCAAGGACAGGGGGACCCTCAGCCCCAGCATTTT

length: 15
D: TRBD2
size: -
V: TRBV7-3
J: TRBJ2-1
CDR3: CASSLLAGGENEQFF
DNA: TGTGCCAGCAGCTTATTAGCGGGGGGTGAGAATGAGCAGTTCTTC

length: 18
D: TRBD2
size: -
V: TRBV7-3
J: TRBJ2-1
CDR3: CASSAIASGGFVYNEQFF
DNA: TGTGCCAGCAGCGCAATCGCTAGCGGGGGGTTCGTGTACAATGAGCAGTTCTTC

length: 17
D: TRBD2
size: -
V: TRBV27
J: TRBJ2-7
CDR3: CASSLNGRGGDSYEQYF
DNA: TGTGCCAGCAGTTTGAACGGGCGCGGGGGGGACTCCTACGAGCAGTACTTC

length: 12
D: -
size: -
V: TRBV6-2/TRBV6-3
J: TRBJ1-5
CDR3: CASSPENQPQHF
DNA: TGTGCCAGCAGTCCCGAGAATCAGCCCCAGCATTTT

length: 14
D: -
size: -
V: TRBV5-6
J: TRBJ1-5
CDR3: CASSFGSGVSPQHF
DNA: TGTGCCAGCAGCTTCGGGTCAGGGGTATCGCCCCAGCATTTT

length: 15
D: TRBD1
size: once
V: TRBV6-6
J: TRBJ1-6
CDR3: CASSPPGQRDSPLHF
DNA: TGTGCCAGCAGTCCGCCGGGACAGAGGGATTCACCCCTCCACTTT

length: 17
D: TRBD2
size: -
V: TRBV5-4
J: TRBJ2-2
CDR3: CASSYASGGAETGELFF
DNA: TGTGCCAGCAGCTATGCTAGCGGGGGGGCGGAGACCGGGGAGCTGTTTTTT

length: 15
D: -
size: -
V: TRBV7-9
J: TRBJ1-2
CDR3: CASSLGKETNYGYTF
DNA: TGTGCCAGCAGCTTAGGGAAGGAGACTAACTATGGCTACACCTTC

length: 16
D: TRBD1
size: once
V: TRBV18
J: TRBJ1-4
CDR3: CASSPGQAATNEKLFF
DNA: TGTGCCAGCTCACCCGGACAGGCTGCAACTAATGAAAAACTGTTTTTT

length: 16
D: -
size: -
V: TRBV14
J: TRBJ2-1
CDR3: CASSQDLTATYNEQFF
DNA: TGTGCCAGCAGCCAAGATTTGACAGCTACCTACAATGAGCAGTTCTTC

length: 15
D: TRBD1
size: -
V: TRBV4-3
J: TRBJ2-7
CDR3: CASSQGLGQGAEQYF
DNA: TGCGCCAGCAGCCAGGGTCTCGGACAGGGAGCCGAGCAGTACTTC

length: 13
D: -
size: -
V: TRBV12-3/TRBV12-4
J: TRBJ1-2
CDR3: CASSLATAHGYTF
DNA: TGTGCCAGCAGTTTAGCAACTGCCCATGGCTACACCTTC

length: 16
D: -
size: -
V: TRBV10-3
J: TRBJ1-2
CDR3: CAIRSWTENDNYGYTF
DNA: TGTGCCATCAGAAGCTGGACAGAAAATGACAACTATGGCTACACCTTC

length: 14
D: TRBD1
size: -
V: TRBV10-2
J: TRBJ2-7
CDR3: CASSDRGTPYEQYF
DNA: TGCGCCAGCTCGGACAGGGGGACCCCCTACGAGCAGTACTTC

length: 14
D: TRBD1
size: -
V: TRBV6-4
J: TRBJ2-3
CDR3: CASSDRGLADTQYF
DNA: TGTGCCAGCAGCGACAGGGGGCTCGCAGATACGCAGTATTTT

length: 13
D: TRBD1
size: -
V: TRBV2
J: TRBJ1-2
CDR3: CASSEETGYGYTF
DNA: TGTGCCAGCAGTGAAGAGACAGGGTATGGCTACACCTTC

length: 16
D: -
size: -
V: TRBV7-2
J: TRBJ1-5
CDR3: CASSISGGRSNQPQHF
DNA: TGTGCCAGCAGTATTTCCGGGGGTCGGAGCAATCAGCCCCAGCATTTT

length: 15
D: TRBD1
size: -
V: TRBV4-1
J: TRBJ1-2
CDR3: CASSHFLQGFYGYTF
DNA: TGCGCCAGCAGCCACTTTCTACAGGGGTTCTATGGCTACACCTTC

length: 16
D: -
size: -
V: TRBV4-1
J: TRBJ2-5
CDR3: CASSHFAVTGSQAQYF
DNA: TGCGCCAGCAGCCACTTCGCAGTCACTGGCTCACAGGCCCAGTACTTC

length: 17
D: TRBD1
size: -
V: TRBV4-1
J: TRBJ1-1
CDR3: CASSQTRDRSLNTEAFF
DNA: TGCGCCAGCAGCCAAACCCGGGACAGGTCACTGAACACTGAAGCTTTCTTT

length: 13
D: -
size: -
V: TRBV7-6
J: TRBJ1-1
CDR3: CASSRAAGTEAFF
DNA: TGTGCCAGCAGTAGGGCAGCGGGCACTGAAGCTTTCTTT

length: 17
D: TRBD2
size: -
V: TRBV7-2
J: TRBJ2-3
CDR3: CASSLWGRGVSTDTQYF
DNA: TGTGCCAGCAGCTTATGGGGGCGGGGGGTAAGCACAGATACGCAGTATTTT

length: 15
D: -
size: -
V: TRBV7-2
J: TRBJ2-2
CDR3: CASSLVPGSTGELFF
DNA: TGTGCCAGCAGCTTAGTACCGGGGTCCACCGGGGAGCTGTTTTTT

length: 11
D: -
size: -
V: TRBV5-5
J: TRBJ2-7
CDR3: CASGQSYEQYF
DNA: TGTGCCAGCGGTCAGTCCTACGAGCAGTACTTC

length: 14
D: -
size: -
V: TRBV2
J: TRBJ1-1
CDR3: CASREQRENTEAFF
DNA: TGTGCCAGCAGGGAACAACGGGAGAACACTGAAGCTTTCTTT

length: 14
D: -
size: -
V: TRBV9
J: TRBJ2-1
CDR3: CASSVAGRYNEQFF
DNA: TGTGCCAGCAGCGTTGCGGGCCGGTACAATGAGCAGTTCTTC

length: 14
D: TRBD1
size: -
V: TRBV19
J: TRBJ1-2
CDR3: CASSPRDRPYGYTF
DNA: TGTGCCAGTAGTCCGAGGGACAGGCCCTATGGCTACACCTTC

length: 14
D: -
size: few
V: TRBV5-4
J: TRBJ1-4
CDR3: CASSLEGYGEKLFF
DNA: TGTGCCAGCAGCTTGGAAGGCTACGGGGAAAAACTGTTTTTT

length: 16
D: TRBD2
size: -
V: TRBV4-3
J: TRBJ2-3
CDR3: CASSYQRGGSTDTQYF
DNA: TGCGCCAGCAGCTACCAGCGGGGGGGTAGCACAGATACGCAGTATTTT

length: 16
D: -
size: -
V: TRBV3-1/TRBV3-2
J: TRBJ1-3
CDR3: CASSHTILSGGNTIYF
DNA: TGTGCCAGCAGCCATACCATTCTATCGGGTGGAAACACCATATATTTT

length: 15
D: TRBD1
size: -
V: TRBV7-2
J: TRBJ1-2
CDR3: CASSPTGTGNYGYTF
DNA: TGTGCCAGCAGCCCAACCGGGACAGGGAACTATGGCTACACCTTC

length: 14
D: TRBD1
size: -
V: TRBV9
J: TRBJ1-2
CDR3: CASSVTGAHQGYTF
DNA: TGTGCCAGCAGCGTAACAGGGGCGCATCAGGGCTACACCTTC

length: 14
D: -
size: -
V: TRBV4-3
J: TRBJ1-5
CDR3: CASSQHRQNQPQHF
DNA: TGCGCCAGCAGCCAACACAGGCAGAATCAGCCCCAGCATTTT

length: 12
D: -
size: few
V: TRBV27
J: TRBJ2-7
CDR3: CASSPVAYEQYF
DNA: TGTGCCAGCAGTCCTGTTGCCTACGAGCAGTACTTC